This TCR beta chain was observed in a study of tumor and adjacent non-tumor tissue in lung cancer. Study-level points and caveats: Top 100 clones took a larger repertoire share in normal lung. Tumor tissue had significantly higher TCR diversity than normal lung.

TCRbeta libraries were built with three rounds of nested PCR, modified from ARM-PCR. TCRdb re-analysed the multiplex PCR reads in MiXCR, keeping a single row per CDR3 protein. The sample includes about 200,000 distinct CDR3 sequences, roughly 70% of them seen just once. RNA was extracted from bulk tissue without any cell sorting. Donors were chemotherapy-naive, newly diagnosed lung cancer surgical patients in China, August–late 2014. A word on this clonotype: Its specificity is not known.

Trimming left V 1 base short and J 9 bases short, with 21 bases between. The CDR3 runs 17 residues. Germline CDR1 and CDR2: MGHRA and YSYEKL. The clonotype was recovered from a man in his 60s with non-small cell lung cancer. Sequenced input: lung tumor tissue. This rearrangement joins TRBV4-1 to TRBJ2-2; D may be TRBD1 or TRBD2 (6 bases each). In nucleotides, the CDR3 is TGCGCCAGCAGCCAAGTTGTGATAGGGGGGTACGGCTGGGAGCTGTTTTTT. This translates into CASSQVVIGGYGWELFF.